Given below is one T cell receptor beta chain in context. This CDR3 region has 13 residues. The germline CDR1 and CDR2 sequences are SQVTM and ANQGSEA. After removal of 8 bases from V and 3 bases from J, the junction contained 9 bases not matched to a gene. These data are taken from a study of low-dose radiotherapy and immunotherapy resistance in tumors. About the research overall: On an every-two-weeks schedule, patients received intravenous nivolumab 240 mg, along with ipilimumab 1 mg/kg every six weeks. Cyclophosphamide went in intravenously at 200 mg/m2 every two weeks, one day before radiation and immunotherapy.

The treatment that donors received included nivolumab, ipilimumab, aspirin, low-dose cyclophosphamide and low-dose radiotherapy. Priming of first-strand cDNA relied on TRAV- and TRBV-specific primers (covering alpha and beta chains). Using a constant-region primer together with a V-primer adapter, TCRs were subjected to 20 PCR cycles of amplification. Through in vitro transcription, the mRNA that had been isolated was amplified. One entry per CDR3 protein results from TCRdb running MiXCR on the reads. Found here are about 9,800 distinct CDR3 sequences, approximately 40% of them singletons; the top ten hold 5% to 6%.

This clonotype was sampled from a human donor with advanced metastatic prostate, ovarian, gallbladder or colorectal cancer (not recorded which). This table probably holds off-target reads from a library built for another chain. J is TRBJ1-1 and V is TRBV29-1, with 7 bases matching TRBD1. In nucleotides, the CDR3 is TGCAGCTCCGGGAGAGGACAGGACACTGAAGCTTTCTTT. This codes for CSSGRGQDTEAFF.